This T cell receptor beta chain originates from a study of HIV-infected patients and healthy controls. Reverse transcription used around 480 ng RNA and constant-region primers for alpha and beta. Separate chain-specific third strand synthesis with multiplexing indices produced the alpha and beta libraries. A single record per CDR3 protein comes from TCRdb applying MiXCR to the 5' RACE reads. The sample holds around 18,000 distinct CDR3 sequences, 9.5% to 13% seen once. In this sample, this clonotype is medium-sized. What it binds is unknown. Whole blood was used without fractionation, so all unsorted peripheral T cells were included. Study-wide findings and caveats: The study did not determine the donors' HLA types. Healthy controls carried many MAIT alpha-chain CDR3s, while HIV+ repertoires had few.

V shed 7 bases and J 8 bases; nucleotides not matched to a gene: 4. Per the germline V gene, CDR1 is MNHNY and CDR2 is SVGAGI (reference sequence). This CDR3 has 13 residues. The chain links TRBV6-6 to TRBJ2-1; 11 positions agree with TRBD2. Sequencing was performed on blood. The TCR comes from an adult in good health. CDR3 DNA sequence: TGTGCCAGCAATATAGCGGGAGGGGATGAGCAGTTCTTC. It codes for CASNIAGGDEQFF.